This TCR beta chain was obtained from a study of shared clonotypes between healthy human individuals. Overall study results and limits: What naive subsets generally showed was a larger estimated richness than memory subsets showed.

The CDR3 spans 16 residues. The V gene lost 8 bases and the J gene lost 1 base, with 22 bases spanning the gap. CDR1 SQVTM and CDR2 ANQGSEA come from the germline V gene. On this clone itself: Its antigen is unknown.

Using immunoSEQ multiplex PCR, the repertoire was profiled, and TCRdb retains in-frame clones only, with some absent. The sample lists 2,500,000 or so clones; around 93% were seen once. This sequence joins TRBV29-1 and TRBJ2-3, with a weak D call TRBD1 (7 bases). This clonotype originated in a man between 18 and 29 years old in good health. Some clones in this sample may be carry-over from other donors' samples. The sample was naive CD4+ T cells from PBMCs. Documented subset: CD45RA+ positively selected. The DNA of the CDR3 is TGCAGCCTTGCCCGCATCAGGGGGACTGGCACAGATACGCAGTATTTT. Translating it yields CSLARIRGTGTDTQYF.